The rows below give T cell receptor beta chains drawn from one sample of a study of T cell repertoires in cytomegalovirus infection. TCRdb fed the reads into MiXCR, producing one record per CDR3 protein. The table includes hundreds of thousands of distinct CDR3 sequences, more than 8% detected once. Sequencing input: PBMCs. These receptors came from a human donor in good health (CMV status not recorded). Some clones in this sample may be carry-over from other donors' samples. The conserved cysteine and the conserved F or W are not part of the CDR3 here.

J gene,V gene,CDR3 protein
TRBJ2-1,TRBV7-2,ASSLEPRSSNEQF
TRBJ2-2,TRBV2,AAPGQGRNTGELF
TRBJ1-3,TRBV6-2/TRBV6-3,GHRSSSGNTIY
TRBJ1-2,TRBV18,ASSPGRTYGYT
TRBJ2-7,TRBV18,ASSPRQGNLEQY
TRBJ1-5,TRBV30,AWSVLAVGNQPQH
TRBJ2-7,TRBV7-8,ASSLVSGTGTYEQY
TRBJ1-5,TRBV12-3/TRBV12-4,ASSLRRTAFPQPQH
TRBJ2-5,TRBV11-2,ASSLGLTQETQY
TRBJ2-3,TRBV5-1,ASRQGHVTTSTDTQY
TRBJ2-4,TRBV20-1,SATAGGKSNIQY
TRBJ2-1,TRBV7-2,ASSFKGGAGIEQF
TRBJ1-2,TRBV2,ASSETNGYGYT
TRBJ2-2,TRBV7-3,ASSERGLASPGTGELF
TRBJ2-1,TRBV7-2,ASSPSTLGGSRGV
TRBJ2-2,TRBV7-2,ASSFGTGLTGELF
TRBJ1-1,TRBV19,ASIGGTVNTEAF
TRBJ2-7,TRBV29-1,SVEGRYGDYEQY
TRBJ2-7,TRBV7-9,ASSLHSYEQY
TRBJ2-1,TRBV6-5,ASSYSGGLKSSYNEQF
TRBJ2-1,TRBV28,ASTPGTGFYNEQF
TRBJ2-7,TRBV24-1,ATSDGRIEQY
TRBJ1-1,TRBV11-2,ASSKPGTPEAF
TRBJ2-3,TRBV6-1,ASSYGGGGKPDTQY
TRBJ2-1,TRBV7-3,ASSLYGPSNEQF
TRBJ1-2,TRBV15,ATSIPGQGDYGYT